The 9 T cell receptor beta chains presented below share a single source sample, sequenced in a study of blood T cell repertoires in COVID-19. Profiling relied on immunoSEQ multiplex PCR, and the TCRdb table lists in-frame clones only, not all of them. The data hold under 65,000 clones, with approximately 84% observed a single time. Sequenced material: peripheral blood. The receptors derive from a man older than 75 in a cohort sampled during active COVID-19.

This sequence joins TRBV6-5 and TRBJ1-6; possibly TRBD1 for D (5 bases). The CDR3 loop spans 12 amino acids. Deletions cut 8 bases from V and 9 bases from J, with 11 bases between. The germline CDR1 and CDR2 sequences are MNHEY and SVGAGI. CDR3 DNA: TGTGCCAGCTGGGGCTTGGTTTCACCCCTCCACTTT. It yields the protein CASWGLVSPLHF.

V usage is TRBV19 and J usage is TRBJ2-2, with 10 bases identical to TRBD1. The V gene end was trimmed by 8 bases and the J gene end by 4 bases; junction bases not matched to a gene: 1. Per the germline V gene, CDR1 is LNHDA and CDR2 is SQIVND (reference sequence). The CDR3 is 13 amino acids. This chain's CDR3 is CASGQGGTGELFF. Here the CDR3 DNA reads TGTGCCAGTGGACAGGGGGGCACCGGGGAGCTGTTTTTT.

The chain employs TRBV4-2 and TRBJ2-7; TRBD2 agrees at 13 bases. The junction had 7 bases not matched to a gene; V was cut back by 1 base and J by 1 base. The CDR3 consists of 18 residues. The V gene's germline CDR1 is LGHNA and CDR2 YNFKEQ. The CDR3 protein is CASSQAGTSGENSYEQYF. CDR3 DNA: TGTGCCAGCAGCCAAGCCGGGACTAGCGGGGAGAATTCCTACGAGCAGTACTTC.

The rearrangement uses TRBV7-6 and TRBJ2-3; weak D call: TRBD2 (6 bases). CDR1 is SGHVS and CDR2 is FNYEAQ in the germline V gene. Trimming pared 1 base from V and 0 bases from J, leaving 14 bases between. This CDR3 contains 17 residues. CDR3 coding DNA: TGTGCCAGCAGCTTAGGGTCGTCAGCGGGTAGCACAGATACGCAGTATTTT. Amino acids: CASSLGSSAGSTDTQYF.

The chain couples TRBV9 to TRBJ1-4; D might be TRBD1 (6 bases). The ends were cut back, 4 bases at V and 1 base at J, with 8 bases in the middle. The CDR3 runs 14 residues. CDR1 and CDR2 (germline): SGDLS, YYNGEE. The CDR3 reads CASSPGVTNEKLFF. DNA for the CDR3: TGTGCCAGCAGCCCAGGGGTAACTAATGAAAAACTGTTTTTT.

This chain links TRBV14 with TRBJ1-2, with D hard to call. Looked up from germline, CDR1 is SGHDN and CDR2 is FVKESK. The CDR3 sequence is 14 residues long. Trimming stripped 4 bases from V and 2 bases from J, with 11 bases between. The CDR3, as DNA: TGTGCCAGCAGCCCGGGTGGAGGGAACTATGGCTACACCTTC. As protein: CASSPGGGNYGYTF.

The chain uses TRBV9 and TRBJ2-1, with 13 bases fitting TRBD2. J gave up 0 bases and V 1 base, and 7 bases lay outside the gene matches. The germline gives CDR1 SGDLS, CDR2 YYNGEE. The CDR3 is 19 amino acids. The CDR3 sequence: CASSVPGLAGISSYNEQFF. In nucleotides, the CDR3 is TGTGCCAGCAGCGTACCGGGACTAGCGGGGATTAGCTCCTACAATGAGCAGTTCTTC. The whole variable domain, filled in from reference TRBV9 and TRBJ2-1, reads DSGVTQTPKHLITATGQRVTLRCSPRSGDLSVYWYQQSLDQGLQFLIQYYNGEERAKGNILERFSAQQFPDLHSELNLSSLELGDSALYFCASSVPGLAGISSYNEQFFGPGTRLTVL.

The chain is built from TRBV11-2 and TRBJ1-1; D is unresolved. V shed 1 base and J shed 1 base, with 7 bases lying between them. This CDR3 region has 14 residues. Per the germline V gene, CDR1 is SGHAT and CDR2 is FQNNGV. CDR3 in DNA: TGTGCCAGCAGCTTAGCTGCCAGGAACACTGAAGCTTTCTTT. This gives the protein CASSLAARNTEAFF.

This clone was observed a single time. The chain is built from TRBV7-6 and TRBJ2-7; 8 bases are a match to TRBD1. V lost 5 bases and J lost 4; bases outside the gene matches: 10. Per germline, CDR1 SGHVS and CDR2 FNYEAQ. This CDR3 is 15 amino acids long. CDR3 region: CASSAQTGARYEQYF. The CDR3 DNA sequence: TGTGCCAGCAGCGCGCAGACAGGGGCTCGATACGAGCAGTACTTC.